These T cell receptor beta chains were read from a single sample in a study of T cell repertoires in cytomegalovirus infection. TCRdb processed the reads anew with MiXCR; each CDR3 protein has one entry. This table has roughly 640,000 distinct CDR3 sequences, approximately 24% appearing once. Material: CD8+ T cells from PBMCs. The receptors stem from a human donor in good health (CMV status not recorded). Some clones in this sample may be carry-over from other donors' samples. The CDR3 runs from the conserved cysteine through the conserved F or W. A D gene is named only where the DNA matches it firmly. A clone size is listed for some rows: how often the clone was seen (once, few, many), or a class if it is expanded.

d_call clone_size j_call v_call cdr3_aa cdr3_nt
NA NA TRBJ2-2 TRBV6-2/TRBV6-3 CASSSVVRADGELFF TGTGCCAGCAGCTCTGTCGTACGTGCCGACGGGGAGCTGTTTTTT
NA few TRBJ2-7 TRBV6-2/TRBV6-3 CASSYSISGGVIPTYEQYF TGTGCCAGCAGTTACTCGATTTCGGGGGGCGTCATACCTACCTACGAGCAGTACTTC
NA few TRBJ2-2 TRBV27 CASSFLSGELFF TGTGCCAGCAGTTTTTTATCCGGGGAGCTGTTTTTT
TRBD1 few TRBJ2-7 TRBV6-6 CASSSGRDRGYEQYF TGTGCCAGCAGTTCCGGCCGGGACAGAGGCTACGAGCAGTACTTC
NA NA TRBJ2-1 TRBV6-2/TRBV6-3 CASSWGTIYNEQFF TGTGCCAGCAGTTGGGGGACCATCTACAATGAGCAGTTCTTC
NA many TRBJ2-5 TRBV6-6 CASLWEGAKTQYF TGTGCCAGCCTGTGGGAGGGGGCGAAGACCCAGTACTTC
NA few TRBJ2-1 TRBV20-1 CSARQDSYNEQFF TGCAGTGCTAGGCAGGATTCCTACAATGAGCAGTTCTTC
TRBD2 few TRBJ2-1 TRBV27 CASSPGTIPINEQFF TGTGCCAGCAGCCCCGGGACTATACCTATCAATGAGCAGTTCTTC
NA NA TRBJ2-3 TRBV29-1 CSVESRTPVGQYF TGCAGCGTTGAAAGCAGGACCCCCGTAGGGCAGTATTTT
NA few TRBJ2-5 TRBV7-9 CASSHGPIQTQYF TGTGCCAGCAGCCATGGCCCTATCCAGACCCAGTACTTC
NA NA TRBJ2-3 TRBV24-1 CATSDGAPPGKDTQYF TGTGCCACCAGTGATGGGGCACCGCCGGGTAAAGATACGCAGTATTTT
NA few TRBJ2-1 TRBV14 CASSQDQYGPQFF TGTGCCAGCAGCCAAGATCAATATGGCCCGCAGTTCTTC
NA many TRBJ1-1 TRBV7-3 CASSLSGSRGNTEAFF TGTGCCAGCAGCTTAAGTGGCAGCCGGGGGAACACTGAAGCTTTCTTT
TRBD2 many TRBJ2-5 TRBV28 CASRRSGGAGETQYF TGTGCCTCAAGAAGGAGCGGGGGGGCGGGAGAGACCCAGTACTTC
TRBD1 once TRBJ2-1 TRBV5-5 CASSSTGLTNNEQFF TGTGCCAGCAGCTCGACAGGGTTAACGAACAATGAGCAGTTCTTC
TRBD1 many TRBJ1-1 TRBV12-5 CASGLGPGQGNTEAFF TGTGCTAGTGGTTTGGGACCGGGACAGGGGAACACTGAAGCTTTCTTT
NA NA TRBJ1-3 TRBV29-1 CSVTTGTSGNTIYF TGCAGCGTGACTACAGGGACGTCTGGAAACACCATATATTTT
NA few TRBJ1-1 TRBV6-6 CASSYSWGDTEAFF TGTGCCAGCAGTTACTCGTGGGGGGACACTGAAGCTTTCTTT
TRBD2 NA TRBJ2-3 TRBV27 CASRRERGVSIDTQYF TGTGCCAGCAGAAGGGAGCGGGGAGTCTCAATAGATACGCAGTATTTT
TRBD2 many TRBJ2-3 TRBV6-1 CASRHSGGEQYF TGTGCCAGCAGACATAGCGGGGGGGAGCAGTATTTT
TRBD1 many TRBJ1-2 TRBV5-1 CASRSTTGDRVYGYTF TGCGCCAGCAGATCCACTACAGGGGACAGGGTCTATGGCTACACCTTC
NA NA TRBJ2-5 TRBV6-2/TRBV6-3 CASSFVDQETQYF TGTGCCAGCAGCTTCGTAGATCAAGAGACCCAGTACTTC
TRBD1 NA TRBJ2-7 TRBV6-1 CASNSGGAIYEQYF TGTGCCAGCAATTCAGGGGGCGCGATCTACGAGCAGTACTTC
NA NA TRBJ2-7 TRBV6-1 CASSFTGISYEQYF TGTGCCAGTTCGTTCACGGGTATCTCTTACGAGCAGTACTTC
NA NA TRBJ2-3 TRBV11-3 CASSFAGYSTDTQYF TGTGCCAGCAGCTTCGCAGGGTATAGCACAGATACGCAGTATTTT
NA NA TRBJ2-3 TRBV9 CASSVTGHITDTQYF TGTGCCAGCAGCGTAACGGGACACATCACAGATACGCAGTATTTT
NA many TRBJ2-2 TRBV10-3 CAISAASDTGELFF TGTGCCATCAGTGCCGCATCTGACACCGGGGAGCTGTTTTTT
NA NA TRBJ2-1 TRBV9 CASSVVGLSSYNEQFF TGTGCCAGCAGCGTAGTCGGGCTTAGCTCCTACAATGAGCAGTTCTTC
TRBD1 NA TRBJ2-7 TRBV2 CANSGTEGTYEQYF TGTGCCAACAGTGGGACAGAAGGTACCTACGAGCAGTACTTC
TRBD1 NA TRBJ1-6 TRBV12-3/TRBV12-4 CASSFSTGLHNSPLHF TGTGCCAGCAGTTTCTCGACAGGGTTGCATAATTCACCCCTCCACTTT
NA few TRBJ1-6 TRBV6-2/TRBV6-3 CASSNHWAGNADSPLHF TGTGCCAGCAGCAATCACTGGGCAGGGAACGCGGATTCACCCCTCCACTTT
NA NA TRBJ2-4 TRBV4-2 CASSQDMGIAKNIQYF TGTGCCAGCAGCCAAGATATGGGAATAGCCAAAAACATTCAGTACTTC
NA few TRBJ2-5 TRBV20-1 CSAQGGETQYF TGCAGTGCCCAGGGCGGAGAGACCCAGTACTTC
TRBD2 few TRBJ2-7 TRBV20-1 CSALNRDYSYEQYF TGCAGTGCCCTCAACCGGGACTACTCCTACGAGCAGTACTTC
NA NA TRBJ2-1 TRBV19 CASSLDTAGRNEQFF TGTGCCAGTAGTCTTGACACCGCGGGAAGGAATGAGCAGTTCTTC
TRBD1 many TRBJ1-6 TRBV10-3 CAIRGDRDIYGNSPLHF TGTGCCATCAGGGGGGACAGGGATATCTACGGAAATTCACCCCTCCACTTT
NA NA TRBJ2-5 TRBV7-9 CASRPPDRQIQETQYF TGTGCCAGCAGACCCCCTGACAGACAGATACAAGAGACCCAGTACTTC
TRBD1 few TRBJ2-5 TRBV7-2 CASSRPDRGETQYF TGTGCCAGCAGCCGACCGGACAGGGGAGAGACCCAGTACTTC
NA NA TRBJ2-7 TRBV29-1 CSVGDLGSYEQYF TGCAGCGTTGGGGATTTAGGGTCCTACGAGCAGTACTTC
TRBD2 NA TRBJ2-1 TRBV4-1 CASSQTSSGSSYNEQFF TGCGCCAGCAGCCAAACTTCAAGCGGGAGCTCCTACAATGAGCAGTTCTTC
NA many TRBJ1-2 TRBV7-9 CASSSGEDYGYTF TGTGCCAGCAGCTCCGGGGAGGACTATGGCTACACCTTC
NA NA TRBJ2-6 TRBV6-2/TRBV6-3 CASSAPKVSGANVLTF TGTGCCAGCAGTGCCCCTAAGGTCTCTGGGGCCAACGTCCTGACTTTC
NA many TRBJ2-4 TRBV5-4 CASRKGGEANIQYF TGTGCCAGCCGTAAGGGGGGGGAGGCGAACATTCAGTACTTC
NA few TRBJ1-1 TRBV25-1 CASSEVGTPYTEAFF TGTGCCAGCAGTGAGGTCGGGACACCCTACACTGAAGCTTTCTTT
TRBD2 NA TRBJ2-3 TRBV4-3 CASSQFSGGTDTQYF TGCGCCAGCAGCCAATTTAGCGGGGGCACAGATACGCAGTATTTT